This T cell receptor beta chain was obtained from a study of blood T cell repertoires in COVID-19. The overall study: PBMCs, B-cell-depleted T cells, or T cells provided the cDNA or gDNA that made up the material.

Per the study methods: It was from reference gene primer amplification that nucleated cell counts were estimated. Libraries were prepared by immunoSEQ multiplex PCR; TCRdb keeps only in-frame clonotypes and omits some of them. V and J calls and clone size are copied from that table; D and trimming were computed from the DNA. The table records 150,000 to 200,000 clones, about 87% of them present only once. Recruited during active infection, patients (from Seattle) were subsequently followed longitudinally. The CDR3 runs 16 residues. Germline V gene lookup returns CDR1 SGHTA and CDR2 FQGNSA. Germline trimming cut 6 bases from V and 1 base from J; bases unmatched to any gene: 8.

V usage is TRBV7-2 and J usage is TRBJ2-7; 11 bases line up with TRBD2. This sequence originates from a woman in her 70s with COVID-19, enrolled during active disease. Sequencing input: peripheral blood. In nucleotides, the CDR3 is TGTGCCAGCAGTACAGAGGGGACTAGCGGTTCCTACGAGCAGTACTTC. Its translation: CASSTEGTSGSYEQYF.